The 9 T cell receptor beta chains given below trace back to one sample, sequenced in a study of metastatic and nonmetastatic thyroid tumors. All patients were treatment-naive before thyroid surgery. Through MiXCR, TCRdb re-clonotyped the PCR reads. The profile shows about 16,000 clones, less than 25% of them singletons. Sequenced sample: tumor tissue. These receptors were collected from a male donor with papillary thyroid cancer or a benign thyroid nodule (not recorded which). Some clones in this sample may be carry-over from other donors' samples.

The J gene is TRBJ1-2, the V gene TRBV30; D unresolved. The CDR3 spans 15 residues. The V end lost 2 bases, the J end lost 2 bases, and 15 bases lay between the germline ends. Germline V CDR1 and CDR2: GTSNPN, SVGIG (reference sequence). Here the CDR3 reads CAWSPPGSENYGYTF. The CDR3 DNA reads as TGTGCCTGGAGTCCCCCCGGGAGCGAGAACTATGGCTACACCTTC.

The chain carries TRBV5-1 and TRBJ2-1; TRBD1 is a possible D gene (6 bases). Germline loops: CDR1 SGHRS, CDR2 YFSETQ. V was clipped by 1 base and J by 4 bases, with 6 bases between them. CDR3 length: 13 amino acids. CDR3 loop: CASSLTGYNEQFF. CDR3 bases: TGCGCCAGCAGCTTGACAGGGTACAATGAGCAGTTCTTC.

This clone occurred many times. The chain carries TRBV20-1 and TRBJ1-6, with no clear D. V was trimmed by 0 bases and J by 7 bases, leaving 16 bases between them. This CDR3 is 16 amino acids long. CDR1 and CDR2 from the germline V gene are DFQATT and SNEGSKA (reference sequence). CDR3 DNA sequence: TGCAGTGCTAGAGATCCCGGTAGGAGTGTAAATTCACCCCTCCACTTT. Amino acids: CSARDPGRSVNSPLHF.

By sample share, this clone is medium-sized (0.01 to 0.1%). The genes are TRBV12-3 or TRBV12-4 and TRBJ2-1; 8 bases match TRBD1. Trimming removed 5 bases from V and 13 bases from J; junction bases left unmatched: 7. The length of the CDR3 is 12 residues. The CDR3 is CASSPGQGRQFF. The CDR3 nucleotides are TGTGCCAGCAGTCCCGGACAGGGAAGACAGTTCTTC.

The V call is TRBV30, the J call TRBJ1-5; D perhaps matches TRBD1 (5 bases). The CDR3 contains 14 residues. The V and J ends lost 2 bases and 0 bases respectively, with 8 bases between them. Germline CDR1 is GTSNPN and CDR2 is SVGIG (reference sequence). CDR3 region: CAWSPGYSNQPQHF. For the CDR3, the DNA is TGTGCCTGGAGTCCAGGGTATAGCAATCAGCCCCAGCATTTT.

This clone was picked up many times. The genes are TRBV6-5 and TRBJ1-4, with a possible D match to TRBD1 (5 bases). The V and J ends lost 0 bases and 8 bases respectively, with 16 bases between them. This CDR3 has 16 amino acids. CDR1 MNHEY and CDR2 SVGAGI come from the germline V gene. CDR3 amino acids: CASSYSVGRASEKLFF. DNA for the CDR3: TGTGCCAGCAGTTACTCAGTTGGCAGGGCTTCGGAAAAACTGTTTTTT.

On this clone itself: A much larger clone lies one base from this, so it may be a read error. The CDR3 carries no conserved terminal phenylalanine or tryptophan, so it likely arises from a read error. The rearrangement joins TRBV20-1 to TRBJ1-4; possibly TRBD1 for D (5 bases). Germline lookup yields CDR1 DFQATT and CDR2 SNEGSKA (reference sequence). There are 12 residues in the CDR3. The CDR3, as DNA: TGCAGTGCTAGTGACGGCAGGGAAAGACTGTTTTTA. This encodes CSASDGRERLFL.

V gene TRBV12-3 or TRBV12-4 combines with J gene TRBJ1-5; tentatively, D is TRBD1 (5 bases). The CDR3 runs 14 residues. V was clipped by 7 bases and J by 7 bases, with 17 bases between them. The CDR3 protein is CASTEMRGLQPQHF. The CDR3 DNA sequence: TGTGCCAGCACCGAGATGCGGGGGTTGCAGCCCCAGCATTTT.

The chain has TRBV11-1 and TRBJ2-1; 10 nucleotides match TRBD2. Germline assignment: CDR1 SGHAT and CDR2 FQDESV (reference sequence). The CDR3 is made up of 16 amino acids. V trimming: 1 base; J trimming: 5 bases; junction bases outside the gene matches: 5. CDR3 region: CASSLVGLAVNNEQFF. The CDR3 DNA follows: TGTGCCAGCAGCTTAGTCGGACTAGCGGTCAACAATGAGCAGTTCTTC.